This is a list of T cell receptor beta chains from one sample in a study of shared clonotypes between healthy human individuals. Assay: immunoSEQ multiplex PCR; the TCRdb copy retains only in-frame clones and omits some. This sample yields around 550,000 clones, of which around 96% are seen a single time; around 0.12% belongs to the top ten. The sample was naive CD8+ T cells sorted from blood. These receptor sequences come from a young woman in good health. Each CDR3 is given without its conserved first and last residue. Expanded clones are given a class, and other clones once, few, many or no size at all.

NA TRBV7-9 ASSQGRYNEQF
NA TRBV9 ASSVGLAEPYNEQF
NA TRBV5-1 ASSLGDVSTYEQY
NA TRBV13 ASSPGSRTDTQY
NA TRBV19 ASSPASGTREQY
NA TRBV28 ASRSPRGPSSYEQY
NA TRBV6-5 AIGGAYTGELF
NA TRBV30 AAPIRDTEAF
NA TRBV11-2 ASSPIPYEQY
NA TRBV28 ASRRESEGITDTQY
NA TRBV27 ASSSTTSGSFYEQY
NA TRBV5-1 ACHRRGLAYKLSSYNEQF
NA TRBV6-5 ASSLQGLAGETQY
NA TRBV27 ASIYYEQY
NA TRBV20-1 SASTSSEQY
NA TRBV9 ASSVALTNEQF
NA TRBV6-5 ASSYIGAARDGYT
few TRBV28 ASREQGSQPQH
NA TRBV7-9 ASNLDSSVAKLF
once TRBV19 ASSSSGELF
NA TRBV7-9 ASSYSETQY
NA TRBV27 ASSPSGQPQPQH
NA TRBV5-3 ASSLRVYEQY
NA TRBV5-6 ASSLGQRGQVFYEQY
NA TRBV19 ATQPGSEETQY
NA TRBV7-3 ASSQNPFRDTDGNEQF
NA TRBV11-2 ASRVNTEAF
NA TRBV13 ASSTSSGRPRETQY
NA TRBV6-5 ASRGQTHTDTQY
NA TRBV2 ASNPGQGITGELF
NA TRBV15 ATSRGLGAYEQY
NA TRBV28 ASSYGPNHYEQY
NA TRBV19 ASSIDRESSSYEQY
NA TRBV6-5 ASSSIHTAEAF
NA TRBV27 ASSSGTSGSTEQF
NA TRBV6-1 ASSELKAPWGEKLF
NA TRBV11-2 ASSLGGGRYNEQF
NA TRBV7-9 ASKTPGLAGNNEQF
NA TRBV6-1 AIEFSTYNEQF
NA TRBV20-1 SAPDHNEQF
NA TRBV2 ASSHIGTSGRVGVSYNEQF
NA TRBV27 ASSFIGGTEAF
NA TRBV7-6 ASSLAPGTSGAYEQY
NA TRBV5-6 ASSPGGSETQY
NA TRBV6-6 ASSYSSSYEQY
NA TRBV15 ATSIAGTSPGANVLT
NA TRBV14 ASSQLSGAKNEQF
NA TRBV5-6 ATWEGQVDEQY